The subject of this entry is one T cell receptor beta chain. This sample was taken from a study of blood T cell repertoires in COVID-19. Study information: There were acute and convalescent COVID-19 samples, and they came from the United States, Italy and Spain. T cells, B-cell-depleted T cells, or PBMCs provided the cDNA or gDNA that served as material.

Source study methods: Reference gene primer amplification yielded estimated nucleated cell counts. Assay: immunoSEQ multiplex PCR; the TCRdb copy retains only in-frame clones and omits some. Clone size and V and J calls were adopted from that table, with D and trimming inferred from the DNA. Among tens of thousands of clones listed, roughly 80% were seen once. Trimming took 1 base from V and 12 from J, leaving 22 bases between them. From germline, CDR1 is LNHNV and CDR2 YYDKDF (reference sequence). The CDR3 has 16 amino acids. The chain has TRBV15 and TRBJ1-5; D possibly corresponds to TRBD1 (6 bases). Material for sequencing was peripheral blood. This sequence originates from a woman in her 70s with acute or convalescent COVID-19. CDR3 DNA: TGTGCCACCAGCAGAGGGACGGAGACCAGGGGCCTAGTCCAGCATTTT. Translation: CATSRGTETRGLVQHF.